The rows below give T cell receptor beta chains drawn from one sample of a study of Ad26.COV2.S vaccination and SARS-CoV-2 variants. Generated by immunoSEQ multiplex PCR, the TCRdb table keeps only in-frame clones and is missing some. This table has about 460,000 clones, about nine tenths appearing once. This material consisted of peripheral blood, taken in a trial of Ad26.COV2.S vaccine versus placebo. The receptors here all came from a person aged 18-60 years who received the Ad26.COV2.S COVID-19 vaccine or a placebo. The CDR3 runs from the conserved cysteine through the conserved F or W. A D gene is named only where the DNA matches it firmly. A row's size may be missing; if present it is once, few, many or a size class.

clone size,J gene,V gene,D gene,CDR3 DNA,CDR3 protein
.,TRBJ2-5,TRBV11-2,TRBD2,TGTGCCAGCAGCAAAATAGCGGGGGGTGAGACCCAGTACTTC,CASSKIAGGETQYF
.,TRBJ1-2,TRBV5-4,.,TGTGCCAGCAGCACCGGACAGTCTAACTATGGCTACACCTTC,CASSTGQSNYGYTF
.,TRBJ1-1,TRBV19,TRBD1,TGTGCCAGTAGTTCCGACAGGGTGCGGACTGAAGCTTTCTTT,CASSSDRVRTEAFF
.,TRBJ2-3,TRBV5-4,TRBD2,TGTGCCAGCAGCTTGGCTGGGACTAGTCTTAATACGCAGTATTTT,CASSLAGTSLNTQYF
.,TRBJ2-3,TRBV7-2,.,TGTGCCAGCGGGGGCCCCCCTATTCGGGGGCGCAGCACAGATACGCAGTATTTT,CASGGPPIRGRSTDTQYF
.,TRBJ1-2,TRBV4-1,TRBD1,TGCGCCAGCAGCCAAGTTTTGACAGGGAGAACCTATGGCTACACCTTC,CASSQVLTGRTYGYTF
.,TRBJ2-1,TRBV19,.,TGTGCCAGTAGTTTACCCCAGGACCGTTACAATGAGCAGTTCTTC,CASSLPQDRYNEQFF
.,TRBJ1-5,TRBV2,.,TGTGCCAGCAGTGATCAAGGGGATTTTCAGCCCCAGCATTTT,CASSDQGDFQPQHF
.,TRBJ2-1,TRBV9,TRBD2,TGTGCCAGCAGCTCCCGTACCAAGACAAGCGGGAGGGCAGTAGGTGAGCAGTTCTTC,CASSSRTKTSGRAVGEQFF
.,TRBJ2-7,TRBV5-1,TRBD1,TGCGCCAGCAGCTTGGGACAGGGGGCCGCTGGGCAGTACTTC,CASSLGQGAAGQYF
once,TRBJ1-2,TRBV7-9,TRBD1,TGTGCCAGCAGCTTAGTTTGGACAGGGAGGAGCTATGGCTACACCTTC,CASSLVWTGRSYGYTF
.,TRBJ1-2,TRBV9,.,TGTGCCAGCAGCGTAGTTCCAGCCCCGAACTATGGCTACACCTTC,CASSVVPAPNYGYTF
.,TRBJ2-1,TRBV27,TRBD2,TGTGCCAGCAGTGGAAGACTAGCGGGGAGCTCCTACAATGAGCAGTTCTTC,CASSGRLAGSSYNEQFF
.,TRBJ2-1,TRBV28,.,TGTGCCAGCAGCCGGAGGGTGCCTGAGCAGTTCTTC,CASSRRVPEQFF
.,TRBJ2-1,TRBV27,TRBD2,TGTGCCAGCAGTTTAAGGGAGGGGAGCAATGAGCAGTTCTTC,CASSLREGSNEQFF
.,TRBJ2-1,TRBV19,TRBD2,TGTGCCAGTAGTATAGCCGGACTAGCAGAGGGCAATGAGCAGTTCTTC,CASSIAGLAEGNEQFF
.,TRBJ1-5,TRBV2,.,TGTGCCAGCAGTGACCCCCAGCCCCAGCATTTT,CASSDPQPQHF
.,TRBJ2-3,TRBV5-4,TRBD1,TGTGCCAGCAGCCCGGACAGGATCCAAACAGATACGCAGTATTTT,CASSPDRIQTDTQYF
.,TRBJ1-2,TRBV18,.,TGTGCCAGCTCTCAAACTACGCCGGACTATGGCTACACCTTC,CASSQTTPDYGYTF
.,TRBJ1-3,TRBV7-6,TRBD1,TGTGCCAGCAGCTACCGGGACAGGGGAAGAGGGATCTCTGGAAACACCATATATTTT,CASSYRDRGRGISGNTIYF
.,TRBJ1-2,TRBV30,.,TGTGCCTGGAGTGAAGCATCTGGCAGGATACCCACCGTTAACTATGGCTACACCTTC,CAWSEASGRIPTVNYGYTF
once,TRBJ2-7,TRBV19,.,TGTGCCAGTAGTATTATTGAGGGAACAGGCGAGCAGTACTTC,CASSIIEGTGEQYF
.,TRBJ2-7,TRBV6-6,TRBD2,TGTGCCAGCAGTCGGGGGACTAGCCGAGATCCTTGGTACGAGCAGTACTTC,CASSRGTSRDPWYEQYF
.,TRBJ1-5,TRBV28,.,TGTGCCAGCAGTCAGGGTAGCCAGCCCCAGCATTTT,CASSQGSQPQHF
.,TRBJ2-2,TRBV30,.,TGTGCCTGGAGTGTCAGCGGGCCGGCCCGGGAGCTGTTTTTT,CAWSVSGPARELFF
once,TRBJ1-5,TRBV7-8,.,TGTGCCAGCAGCTTAGCGTTTTCCGTAAATCAGCCCCAGCATTTT,CASSLAFSVNQPQHF
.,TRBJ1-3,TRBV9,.,TGTGCCAGCGCGACCGGGAGCTCTGGAAACACCATATATTTT,CASATGSSGNTIYF
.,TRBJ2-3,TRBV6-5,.,TGTGCCAGCAGTTACTACAGGGACACAGATACGCAGTATTTT,CASSYYRDTDTQYF
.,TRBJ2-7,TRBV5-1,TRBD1,TGCGCCAGCAGCCGGGGACAGGGCTACGAGCAGTACTTC,CASSRGQGYEQYF
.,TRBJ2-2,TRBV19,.,TGTGCCAGTGGAGGGGGGAGGACCACCGGGGAGCTGTTTTTT,CASGGGRTTGELFF
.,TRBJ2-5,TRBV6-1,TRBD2,TGTGCCAGCAGTGAATCCCCAGCAACCGGGACTAGCGGGGGATTAGAGACCCAGTACTTC,CASSESPATGTSGGLETQYF
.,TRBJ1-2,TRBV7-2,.,TGTGCCAGCAGCCTCGACAGGACTAACTATGGCTACACCTTC,CASSLDRTNYGYTF
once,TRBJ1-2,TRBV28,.,TGTGCCAGCACTTCGGGAGGGGCGGACTATGGCTACACCTTC,CASTSGGADYGYTF
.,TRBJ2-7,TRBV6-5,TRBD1,TGTGCCAGCAGACAAATTGGACAGGGCTACGAGCAGTACTTC,CASRQIGQGYEQYF
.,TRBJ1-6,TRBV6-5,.,TGTGCCAGCAAAGGGGGAGGTCCACCCCTCCACTTT,CASKGGGPPLHF
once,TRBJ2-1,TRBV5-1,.,TGCGCCAGCAGCCCGGGGGCTAGCGGCAATGAGCAGTTCTTC,CASSPGASGNEQFF
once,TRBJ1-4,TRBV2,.,TGTGCCAGCATGGCGGACTTTGAAAAACTGTTTTTT,CASMADFEKLFF
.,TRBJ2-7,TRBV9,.,TGTGCCAGCAGCGTAGATGTCAGCCCTAGCTCCTACGAGCAGTACTTC,CASSVDVSPSSYEQYF
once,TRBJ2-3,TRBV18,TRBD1,TGTGCCAGCTCACCGGGACAGGGGAGCACAGATACGCAGTATTTT,CASSPGQGSTDTQYF
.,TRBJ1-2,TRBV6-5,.,TGTGCCAGCAGTCGAAGCCCAGGGAATTATGGCTACACCTTC,CASSRSPGNYGYTF
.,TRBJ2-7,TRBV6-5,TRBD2,TGTGCCAGCAGTTACTCGCTAGCGGGGAACGAGCAGTACTTC,CASSYSLAGNEQYF
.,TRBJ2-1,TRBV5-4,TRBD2,TGTGCCAGCAGCCCGTATAGCGGGGGGGCTTACAATGAGCAGTTCTTC,CASSPYSGGAYNEQFF
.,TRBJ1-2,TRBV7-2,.,TGTGCCAGCAGCTTAGTCCCGGGAAACTATGGCTACACCTTC,CASSLVPGNYGYTF
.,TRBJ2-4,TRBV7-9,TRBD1,TGTGCCAGCAGCCAACAGGGGCGCCTCCGAAACATTCAGTACTTC,CASSQQGRLRNIQYF
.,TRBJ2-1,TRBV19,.,TGTGCCAGTAGGCGGTTCGGGAGCTCCTACAATGAGCAGTTCTTC,CASRRFGSSYNEQFF